The rows below give T cell receptor beta chains drawn from one sample of a study of cytomegalovirus exposure and HLA in healthy donors. The data were produced by immunoSEQ multiplex PCR, yet TCRdb's version contains in-frame clones alone and is incomplete. The table shows around 220,000 clones, with roughly 88% occurring only once. Sequenced: PBMCs. These receptor sequences come from a woman aged 18-35 years in good health and CMV-seronegative. Each CDR3 is given with its conserved first and last residue. The D gene is left open where the match is weak. The size field is filled for only some rows; it gives once, few, many or a size class.

-	TRBV30	-	TRBJ2-1	TGTGCCTGGACCCCCTGGCGGAGTGGCTCCTACAATGAGCAGTTCTTC	CAWTPWRSGSYNEQFF
TRBD1	TRBV28	once	TRBJ2-7	TGTGCCAGCAGTTTAGACAGGGAAGGGGCCTACGAGCAGTACTTC	CASSLDREGAYEQYF
-	TRBV13	-	TRBJ1-4	TGTGCCAGCAGCTCCCCCGAGTATAATGAAAAACTGTTTTTT	CASSSPEYNEKLFF
-	TRBV5-5	-	TRBJ2-7	TGTGCCAGCAGCCCGGTGCCCAGCGATGTAACGGTTGAGCAGTACTTC	CASSPVPSDVTVEQYF
TRBD1	TRBV28	few	TRBJ2-7	TGTGCCAGCAGCCCTCGTGAGGGACAGTTATCCTACGAGCAGTACTTC	CASSPREGQLSYEQYF
TRBD1	TRBV19	-	TRBJ1-2	TGTGCCAGTAGTCGGACAGGGAGGTATGGCTACACCTTC	CASSRTGRYGYTF
-	TRBV20-1	-	TRBJ1-1	TGCAGTGCTACCGACAGACTAGCTTTCTTT	CSATDRLAFF
TRBD2	TRBV6-6	-	TRBJ2-7	TGTGCCAGCAGTTACTCTAGCGGGAGGGTCTCCTACGAGCAGTACTTC	CASSYSSGRVSYEQYF
-	TRBV9	-	TRBJ1-3	TGTGCCAGCAGCGTATCACAGTCTGGAAACACCATATATTTT	CASSVSQSGNTIYF
-	TRBV28	few	TRBJ1-5	TGTGCCAGCAGTTTACAAACAGGGTTTCAGCCCCAGCATTTT	CASSLQTGFQPQHF
-	TRBV19	once	TRBJ2-1	TGTGCCAGTAAGCTGGGCGATGAGCAGTTCTTC	CASKLGDEQFF
TRBD2	TRBV10-1	-	TRBJ2-7	TGCGCCAGCAGTGAGTCTGGGACTAGCCCCTACGAGCAGTACTTC	CASSESGTSPYEQYF
-	TRBV25-1	-	TRBJ2-3	TGTGCCACCAAAACTAGGTCGGGCGGTACGCAGTATTTT	CATKTRSGGTQYF
TRBD1	TRBV27	-	TRBJ1-4	TGTGCCAGCAGTTTCGCGGGACAGGGAAATGAAAAACTGTTTTTT	CASSFAGQGNEKLFF
TRBD1	TRBV27	-	TRBJ2-1	TGTGCCAGCATGGGAAGGGGGCCTGTAAGTGAGCAGTTCTTC	CASMGRGPVSEQFF
TRBD1	TRBV27	-	TRBJ2-7	TGTGCCAGCAGTACGACAGGGGAGACCTACGAGCAGTACTTC	CASSTTGETYEQYF
-	TRBV28	-	TRBJ1-4	TGTGCCAGCAGCCCCCAGCGTTTTGAAAAACTGTTTTTT	CASSPQRFEKLFF
TRBD1	TRBV9	-	TRBJ1-1	TGTGCCAGCAGCTCCGGGGACAGGGGGACTGAAGCTTTCTTT	CASSSGDRGTEAFF
-	TRBV2	-	TRBJ1-3	TGTGCCAGCAGTCAGGACTTAGGAAACACCATATATTTT	CASSQDLGNTIYF
TRBD2	TRBV9	-	TRBJ2-3	TGTGCCAGCAGCTCCAGCGGGAGGGCCGGGGATACGCAGTATTTT	CASSSSGRAGDTQYF
TRBD1	TRBV14	-	TRBJ1-5	TGTGCCAGCAGCCCCGACAGGGTGCACCAGCCCCAGCATTTT	CASSPDRVHQPQHF
TRBD2	TRBV5-1	-	TRBJ2-7	TGCGCCAGCAGCTTAAACCCTGGACTAGCGACTCTTTACGAGCAGTACTTC	CASSLNPGLATLYEQYF
TRBD2	TRBV27	-	TRBJ2-7	TGTGCCAGCAGTCCGAGCCTGGGACTAGCGGACGAGCAGTACTTC	CASSPSLGLADEQYF
-	TRBV28	once	TRBJ2-7	TGTGCCAGCAACGGGGTGGACCTCGCCTACGAGCAGTACTTC	CASNGVDLAYEQYF
TRBD1	TRBV28	-	TRBJ2-7	TGTGCCAGCAGTCCCAGAGGACAGGGAGAATACGAGCAGTACTTC	CASSPRGQGEYEQYF
TRBD2	TRBV9	-	TRBJ2-7	TGTGCCAGCAGCGTAAGCGGCGGGGGGTCCTACGAGCAGTACTTC	CASSVSGGGSYEQYF
-	TRBV28	-	TRBJ2-7	TGTGCCAGCAGTTTCGGGTTCCAGGGCCTTTCCTACGAGCAGTACTTC	CASSFGFQGLSYEQYF
-	TRBV4-2	-	TRBJ1-2	TGTGCCAGCAGCCAAGTTCGACTGACGAACTATGGCTACACCTTC	CASSQVRLTNYGYTF
TRBD2	TRBV9	-	TRBJ2-7	TGTGCCAGCAGCGTAGTAGCGGGACCCGACTACGAGCAGTACTTC	CASSVVAGPDYEQYF
TRBD1	TRBV9	once	TRBJ2-1	TGTGCCAGCAGCCCGACAGGGGGGGTCTATGAGCAGTTCTTC	CASSPTGGVYEQFF
-	TRBV28	few	TRBJ2-1	TGTGCCAGCATCCCGCCGGGGGCCTACAATGAGCAGTTCTTC	CASIPPGAYNEQFF
-	TRBV28	-	TRBJ2-7	TGTGCCAGCAGTCCGACTGTCGGAAAAAAATACGAGCAGTACTTC	CASSPTVGKKYEQYF
-	TRBV2	-	TRBJ2-1	TGTGCCAGCAGTGGTTCGGGGAACAGAGTCATCAATGAGCAGTTCTTC	CASSGSGNRVINEQFF
TRBD1	TRBV7-6	-	TRBJ2-3	TGTGCCAGCAGCCCTAACGGACAGGGGGCGCAGTATTTT	CASSPNGQGAQYF
-	TRBV10-3	-	TRBJ2-2	TGTGCCATCAGTGGGACATACATGAACACCGGGGAGCTGTTTTTT	CAISGTYMNTGELFF
TRBD2	TRBV5-4	-	TRBJ2-1	TGTGCCAGCACAGCGGGGACGAGTGGGGGATATGAGCAGTTCTTC	CASTAGTSGGYEQFF
TRBD1	TRBV28	once	TRBJ1-2	TGTGCCAGCAGTCCGGGACAGGGGTTCTATGGCTACACCTTC	CASSPGQGFYGYTF
-	TRBV11-2	-	TRBJ1-2	TGTGCCAGCAGCCATAGCTCCTACGGACGACTAGTCGGTGGCTACACCTTC	CASSHSSYGRLVGGYTF
-	TRBV9	-	TRBJ2-4	TGTGCCAGCTCGCTTGGGGGGTGGAACATTCAGTACTTC	CASSLGGWNIQYF
TRBD1	TRBV4-1	-	TRBJ2-5	TGCGCCAGCAGCCAAGGAGGACAGGGCATCCAAGAGACCCAGTACTTC	CASSQGGQGIQETQYF